The 26 T cell receptor beta chains below were found in one sample sequenced in a study of T cell responses to AZD1222 COVID-19 vaccine. Profiled with immunoSEQ multiplex PCR; TCRdb holds only in-frame clones, not every one. Of 100,000 or so clones in the sample, about 85% were seen once. The material sequenced was peripheral blood, taken on day 0 of AZD1222 vaccination. Receptors were obtained from an adult in good health.

The rearrangement uses TRBV4-2 and TRBJ2-2; 9 bases match TRBD2. The CDR3 loop spans 18 amino acids. V shed 0 bases and J 5 bases; nucleotides not matched to a gene: 10. Germline assignment: CDR1 LGHNA and CDR2 YNFKEQ. The CDR3 is CASSQDIVAGVGTGELFF. CDR3 in DNA: TGTGCCAGCAGCCAAGATATTGTAGCGGGAGTCGGGACCGGGGAGCTGTTTTTT.

The chain couples TRBV29-1 to TRBJ2-3, with 8 bases fitting TRBD1. J lost 5 bases, V lost 4 bases, and 8 bases had no gene match. The CDR3 runs to 14 residues. The germline CDR1 and CDR2 sequences are SQVTM and ANQGSEA. CDR3 in DNA: TGCAGCGTTGGGAAACAGGGGGTAAAAGATACGCAGTATTTT. Translating it yields CSVGKQGVKDTQYF.

In DNA, the CDR3 is TGCGCCAGCAGCCAAGCCGGGACCCAGCCCCAGCATTTT. It specifies CASSQAGTQPQHF. V gene TRBV4-1 combines with J gene TRBJ1-5, with D maybe TRBD1 (5 bases). Germline values: CDR1 MGHRA, CDR2 YSYEKL. There are 13 residues in the CDR3. V gave up 1 base and J gave up 7 bases, with 8 bases separating them.

This chain links TRBV7-8 with TRBJ1-1, with 7 bases fitting TRBD1. This CDR3 has 14 residues. Trimming at V came to 2 bases and at J to 6 bases, leaving 6 bases not matched to a gene. The germline V gene encodes CDR1 SGHVS and CDR2 FQNEAQ. The CDR3 sequence: CASSLSQGRAEAFF. CDR3 DNA: TGTGCCAGCAGCTTATCACAGGGGAGGGCTGAAGCTTTCTTT. The full variable domain, rest sourced from reference TRBV7-8 and TRBJ1-1, is GAGVSQSPRYKVAKRGQDVALRCDPISGHVSLFWYQQALGQGPEFLTYFQNEAQLDKSGLPSDRFFAERPEGSVSTLKIQRTQQEDSAVYLCASSLSQGRAEAFFGQGTRLTVV.

The chain is built from TRBV9 and TRBJ2-2; possibly TRBD2 for D (6 bases). There are 14 residues in the CDR3. The V and J ends lost 2 bases and 5 bases respectively, with 10 bases between them. Per germline, CDR1 SGDLS and CDR2 YYNGEE. The CDR3 bases are TGTGCCAGCAGCGTGGGCGGGAATACCGGGGAGCTGTTTTTT. Translation gives CASSVGGNTGELFF.

The chain carries TRBV15 and TRBJ1-4; D is unresolved. V gave up 0 bases and J gave up 5 bases, with 7 bases separating them. This CDR3 comprises 14 residues. From germline, CDR1 is LNHNV and CDR2 YYDKDF (reference sequence). The CDR3 region is CATSRDRGNEKLFF. CDR3 nucleotide sequence: TGTGCCACCAGCAGAGATCGGGGAAATGAAAAACTGTTTTTT.

V is TRBV28 and J is TRBJ1-5; D unresolved. Per germline, CDR1 MDHEN and CDR2 SYDVKM. V was clipped by 6 bases and J by 3 bases, with 12 bases between them. CDR3 length: 14 amino acids. This chain's CDR3 is CASRARRNNQPQHF. In DNA form, the CDR3 reads TGTGCCAGCAGGGCTCGACGGAACAATCAGCCCCAGCATTTT. The complete variable domain, with remaining parts taken from reference TRBV28 and TRBJ1-5, reads DVKVTQSSRYLVKRTGEKVFLECVQDMDHENMFWYRQDPGLGLRLIYFSYDVKMKEKGDIPEGYSVSREKKERFSLILESASTNQTSMYLCASRARRNNQPQHFGDGTRLSIL.

The rearrangement joins TRBV7-2 to TRBJ1-2; 7 bases align to TRBD1. This CDR3 contains 15 residues. The junction had 3 bases not matched to a gene; V was cut back by 0 bases and J by 2 bases. Germline assignment: CDR1 SGHTA and CDR2 FQGNSA. For the CDR3, the DNA is TGTGCCAGCAGCTTAGCGGCAGGGGGAAACTATGGCTACACCTTC. Protein sequence: CASSLAAGGNYGYTF.

This clone was recorded only once. This sequence joins TRBV6-4 and TRBJ2-1, with D possibly called TRBD1 or TRBD2 (6 bases each). Trimming cost V 3 bases and J 3 bases, with 12 bases left between them. Germline V lookup: CDR1 MRHNA, CDR2 SNTAGT. The CDR3 consists of 15 residues. CDR3 in DNA: TGTGCCAGCAGTGAGAGGGGGGCTCGCTACAATGAGCAGTTCTTC. It is translated as CASSERGARYNEQFF.

CDR3 sequence (DNA): TGTGCCAGCATCTCTGTAGGGGAAGCTTTCTTT. Its translation: CASISVGEAFF. The rearrangement uses TRBV28 and TRBJ1-1, with D unclear. V lost 7 bases to trimming and J lost 8 bases, with 11 bases between them. Germline CDR1 and CDR2: MDHEN and SYDVKM. CDR3 length: 11 amino acids. The whole variable domain, filled in from reference TRBV28 and TRBJ1-1, reads DVKVTQSSRYLVKRTGEKVFLECVQDMDHENMFWYRQDPGLGLRLIYFSYDVKMKEKGDIPEGYSVSREKKERFSLILESASTNQTSMYLCASISVGEAFFGQGTRLTVV.

The chain combines TRBV7-3 with TRBJ2-5, with TRBD1 matching 8 bases. This CDR3 spans 13 amino acids. Germline loops: CDR1 SGHTA, CDR2 FQGTGA. J lost 5 bases, V lost 5 bases, and 4 bases had no gene match. The CDR3 DNA sequence: TGTGCCAGCAGCCGGGGACAGGCGGAGACCCAGTACTTC. Translating it yields CASSRGQAETQYF.

The chain combines TRBV6-5 with TRBJ2-5, with TRBD2 identical over 8 bases. V shed 7 bases, J shed 5 bases, and the junction held 9 bases outside the gene matches. Germline loops: CDR1 MNHEY, CDR2 SVGAGI. The CDR3 has 14 amino acids. This chain's CDR3 is CASNLAGGRETQYF. The CDR3 nucleotides are TGTGCCAGCAACCTCGCGGGGGGCCGGGAGACCCAGTACTTC.

V gene TRBV28 combines with J gene TRBJ1-2; a possible D gene is TRBD1 (5 bases). Germline loops: CDR1 MDHEN, CDR2 SYDVKM. The length of the CDR3 is 15 residues. The germline V and J ends were trimmed by 6 bases and 5 bases, with 19 bases remaining between them. The DNA for the CDR3 is TGTGCCAGCAGCCAGTCCGGGACCCTCGTTTATGGCTACACCTTC. Amino acid sequence: CASSQSGTLVYGYTF.

In this sample, this clone turned up a few times. V gene TRBV18 combines with J gene TRBJ1-5, with D possibly TRBD1 on 5 matching bases. The CDR3 has 16 amino acids. Germline assignment: CDR1 KGHSH and CDR2 LQKENI. Trimming removed 4 bases at V and 3 bases at J, with 16 bases between. In DNA, the CDR3 is TGTGCCAGCTCACTCCAGGCGGGACGGCCCAATCAGCCCCAGCATTTT. Translating it yields CASSLQAGRPNQPQHF.

The V and J genes are TRBV7-2 and TRBJ2-3, with unresolved D. Trimming took 5 bases from V and 4 from J, leaving 13 bases between them. Germline CDR1 and CDR2: SGHTA and FQGNSA. The CDR3 is 14 amino acids. CDR3 region: CASSLRGGSDTQYF. DNA for the CDR3: TGTGCCAGCAGCCTACGCGGTGGCTCAGATACGCAGTATTTT.

This chain joins TRBV7-2 and TRBJ1-6, with D unresolved. From germline, CDR1 is SGHTA and CDR2 FQGNSA. The CDR3 is 14 residues long. V was pared by 4 bases and J by 10 bases, with 14 bases between. CDR3 in DNA: TGTGCCAGCAGCTATTTCGGAGAGGAATCACCCCTCCACTTT. Residues: CASSYFGEESPLHF.

This chain uses TRBV3-1 (or the pseudogene TRBV3-2) with TRBJ1-5; TRBD1 agrees at 10 bases. The CDR3 extends over 16 amino acids. Germline-derived CDR1 and CDR2 are LGHDT and YNNKEL (reference sequence). V shed 3 bases, J shed 7 bases, and the junction held 9 bases outside the gene matches. In nucleotides, the CDR3 is TGTGCCAGCAGCCAGTCTGACAGGGGGCCGCCGCAGCCCCAGCATTTT. It yields the protein CASSQSDRGPPQPQHF.

This clone showed up just a few times. The chain links TRBV11-3 to TRBJ2-2, with TRBD2 matching over 10 bases. After removal of 1 base from V and 1 base from J, the junction contained 3 bases not matched to a gene. This CDR3 is built from 17 residues. Germline CDR1 is SGHNT and CDR2 is YENEEA. CDR3 DNA sequence: TGTGCCAGCAGCTTAGGTCTAGCGGGAGAGAACACCGGGGAGCTGTTTTTT. Translation: CASSLGLAGENTGELFF.

This clone was picked up one time. DNA for the CDR3: TGTGCCAGCAGCGTAGCAGTTACACCCACAGATACGCAGTATTTT. Translation: CASSVAVTPTDTQYF. J is TRBJ2-3 and V is TRBV9; unclear D gene. Per germline, CDR1 SGDLS and CDR2 YYNGEE. Trimming stripped 0 bases from V and 2 bases from J, with 10 bases between. The CDR3 runs to 15 residues.

Details on this clone: The junction and the germline gene differ at one end; a read error may be behind it. The genes are TRBV5-1 and TRBJ1-1, with D unresolved. Germline CDR1 and CDR2: SGHRS and YFSETQ. This CDR3 is 13 amino acids long. CDR3 region: CASSLGKNTEAFF. CDR3 DNA sequence: TGTGCCAGCAGCTTGGGGAAGAACACTGAAGCTTTCTTT.

This rearrangement joins TRBV10-1 to TRBJ2-3; a weak D match, TRBD1 (6 bases). V was cut by 10 bases and J by 0 bases, with 14 bases left in between. The CDR3 has 14 amino acids. The germline gives CDR1 WNHNN, CDR2 SYGVQD (reference sequence). The CDR3: CATVDSSSTDTQYF. In nucleotides, the CDR3 is TGCGCCACCGTGGACAGCTCTAGCACAGATACGCAGTATTTT.

The J gene is TRBJ1-2, the V gene TRBV7-3; D might be TRBD1 (5 bases). This CDR3 contains 15 residues. V shed 5 bases and J shed 4 bases, with 17 bases lying between them. CDR1 and CDR2 (germline): SGHTA, FQGTGA. The CDR3 loop reads CASSLTGDGFYGYTF. The CDR3 region has the DNA TGTGCCAGCAGCCTCACCGGGGACGGCTTCTATGGCTACACCTTC.

This clone was observed a few times. The CDR3 region has the DNA TGTGCCAGCAGCTTAGGGGAGAGGGAGCGCGAGCAGTACGTC. Protein: CASSLGEREREQYV. V usage is TRBV7-3 and J usage is TRBJ2-7, with D perhaps matching TRBD2 (5 bases). This CDR3 spans 14 amino acids. V was pared by 2 bases and J by 6 bases, with 14 bases between. CDR1 is SGHTA, CDR2 FQGTGA, per germline.

In DNA, the CDR3 is TGTGCCAGCAGCGTTCTACAGGGGATGAGGGACAGGGTAGATGGCTACACCTTC. This gives the protein CASSVLQGMRDRVDGYTF. The chain carries TRBV6-2 or TRBV6-3 and TRBJ1-2; the match to TRBD1 covers 9 bases. CDR1 and CDR2 (germline): MNHEY, SVGEGT. The V segment lost 6 bases and the J segment 6 bases; nucleotides outside the gene matches: 20. This CDR3 contains 18 residues.

This chain links TRBV6-5 with TRBJ1-5; 10 bases agree with TRBD1. Germline V CDR1 and CDR2: MNHEY, SVGAGI. The CDR3 runs to 14 residues. V gave up 7 bases and J gave up 7 bases; unmatched junction bases: 7. In DNA, the CDR3 is TGTGCCAGCATCGCGGACAGGGGGAGGCAGCCCCAGCATTTT. This codes for CASIADRGRQPQHF.

The chain recombines TRBV4-2 with TRBJ2-7; D remains unclear. The germline CDR1 and CDR2 sequences are LGHNA and YNFKEQ. The CDR3 runs 14 residues. With 0 bases removed from V and 0 bases from J, the gap between germline ends came to 6 bases. For the CDR3, the DNA is TGTGCCAGCAGCCAAGATACCAACTCCTACGAGCAGTACGTC. This codes for CASSQDTNSYEQYV.